Shown below are 3 T cell receptor beta chains from a single sample sequenced in a study of T cells after yellow fever vaccination. TCRdb redid the calling of the 5' RACE reads with MiXCR, one entry per CDR3 protein. The table shows 310,000 or so distinct CDR3 sequences, with around 7.3% occurring only once. Sequencing was performed on PBMCs, taken roughly 46 days after the first yellow fever vaccination. These receptors came from a young man who received the YFV17D yellow fever vaccine.

This chain connects TRBV27 to TRBJ1-2; no clear D. CDR1 and CDR2 (germline): MNHEY, SMNVEV (reference sequence). V lost 0 bases and J lost 1, with 6 bases in between. This CDR3 contains 14 residues. CDR3 protein: CASSLSRFNYGYTF. CDR3 bases: TGTGCCAGCAGTTTATCACGGTTTAACTATGGCTACACCTTC.

The chain combines TRBV12-3 or TRBV12-4 with TRBJ1-6; no definite D call. Deletions cut 4 bases from V and 8 bases from J, with 15 bases between. The CDR3 is 15 amino acids. The CDR3 here is CASSSGPGAYSPLHF. The CDR3 region has the DNA TGTGCCAGCAGTTCAGGTCCGGGCGCATATTCACCCCTCCACTTT.

Here the CDR3 reads CSVERRQARRTQYF. The DNA for the CDR3 is TGCAGCGTTGAAAGGCGGCAGGCCCGCCGCACCCAGTACTTC. The genes are TRBV29-1 and TRBJ2-5; D not resolved. Trimming removed 2 bases at V and 8 bases at J, with 18 bases between. Germline V gene sequence: CDR1 SQVTM, CDR2 ANQGSEA. The CDR3 has 14 residues.